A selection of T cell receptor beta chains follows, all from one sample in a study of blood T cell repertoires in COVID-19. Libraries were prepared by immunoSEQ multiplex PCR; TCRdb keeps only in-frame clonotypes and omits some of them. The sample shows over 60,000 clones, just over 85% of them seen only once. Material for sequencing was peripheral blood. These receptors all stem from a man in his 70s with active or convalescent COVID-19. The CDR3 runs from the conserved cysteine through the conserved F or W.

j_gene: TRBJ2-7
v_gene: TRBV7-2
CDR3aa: CASSLEDYSSYEQYF

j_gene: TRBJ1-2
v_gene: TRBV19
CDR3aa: CASSFDRGYGYTF

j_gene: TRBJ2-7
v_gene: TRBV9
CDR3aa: CASSAAPAGTEQYF

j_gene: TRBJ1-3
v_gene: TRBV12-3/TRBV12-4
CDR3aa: CASSSPGTAIYF

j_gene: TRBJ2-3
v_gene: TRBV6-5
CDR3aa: CASSPAGGLADTQYF

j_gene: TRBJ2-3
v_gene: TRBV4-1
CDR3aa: CASSQQGVTDTQYF

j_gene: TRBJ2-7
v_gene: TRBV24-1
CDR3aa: CATSLGASGNYEQYF

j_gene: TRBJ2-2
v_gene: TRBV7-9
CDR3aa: CASSLAPQGRTGELFF

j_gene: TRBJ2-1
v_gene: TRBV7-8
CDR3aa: CASSSDSPLPSSSYNEQFF

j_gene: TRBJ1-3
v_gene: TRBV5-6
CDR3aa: CASSLGSGNTIYF

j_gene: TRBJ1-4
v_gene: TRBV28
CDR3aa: CASSLPGGVRRNEKLFF

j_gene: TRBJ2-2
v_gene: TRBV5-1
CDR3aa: CASSLNPRTGELFF

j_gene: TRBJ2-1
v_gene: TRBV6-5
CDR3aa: CASRTLIPDEQFF

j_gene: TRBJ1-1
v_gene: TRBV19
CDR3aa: CASSIAGALNTEAFF

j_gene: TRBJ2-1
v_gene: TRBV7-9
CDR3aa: CASSLVRDSLYNEQFF

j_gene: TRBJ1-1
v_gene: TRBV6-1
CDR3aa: CASSSPPGGTEAFF

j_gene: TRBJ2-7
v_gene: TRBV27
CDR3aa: CASRQGAPYEQYF

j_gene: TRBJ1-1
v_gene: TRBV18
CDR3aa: CASSPLGTRNTEAFF

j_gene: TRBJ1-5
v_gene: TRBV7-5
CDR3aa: CARSFNRLYSNQPQHF

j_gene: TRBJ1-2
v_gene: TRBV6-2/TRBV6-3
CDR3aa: CASSPDRYYGYTF

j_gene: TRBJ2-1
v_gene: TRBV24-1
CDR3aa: CATSEARSASGMYNEQFF

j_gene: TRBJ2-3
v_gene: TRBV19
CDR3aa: CASSPAGGPDTQYF

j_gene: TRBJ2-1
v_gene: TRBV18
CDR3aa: CASSPGTVSYNEQFF

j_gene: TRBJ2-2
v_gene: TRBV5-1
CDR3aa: CASSLASGMNTGELFF

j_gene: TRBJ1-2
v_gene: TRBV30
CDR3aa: CAWSPRQEGYGYTF

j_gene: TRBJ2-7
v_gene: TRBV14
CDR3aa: CASSLGRAYEQYF

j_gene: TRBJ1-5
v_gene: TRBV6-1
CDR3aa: CASSESRGNQPQHF

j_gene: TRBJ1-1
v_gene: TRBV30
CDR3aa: CAWTPGLGGTEAFF

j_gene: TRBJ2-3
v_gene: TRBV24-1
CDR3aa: CATSDLYRGDTQYF

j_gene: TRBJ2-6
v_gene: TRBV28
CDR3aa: CASRIRDSAGANVLTF

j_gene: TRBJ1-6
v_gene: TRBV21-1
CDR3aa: CASSKVLLSNNSPLHF